This TCR beta chain was documented in a study of T cells after somatic rescue of genetic block. Germline CDR1 and CDR2: MRHNA and SNTAGT. The CDR3 totals 13 residues. J was trimmed by 6 bases and V by 0 bases; bases with no gene match: 0. TCRdb keeps only in-frame clones here, not all; method: immunoSEQ multiplex PCR. Here the sample spans 110,000 or so clones, around nine tenths being singletons. The rearrangement links TRBV6-4 to TRBJ2-7; 9 bases match TRBD1. The TCR comes from a young woman. The material sequenced was peripheral blood mononuclear cells (PBMCs). CDR3 sequence: CASSDSDRGEQYF. CDR3 sequence (DNA): TGTGCCAGCAGTGACTCGGACAGGGGCGAGCAGTACTTC.